The rows below give T cell receptor beta chains drawn from one sample of a study of patients and donors after allogeneic stem cell transplantation. MiXCR, run by TCRdb on the RT-PCR reads, gives a single entry per CDR3 protein. Among approximately 200,000 distinct CDR3 sequences listed, around an eighth were seen once. The sequenced sample was blood, either unsorted or a sorted T cell fraction (not recorded which). The receptor set was obtained from a human donor who was either an allogeneic HSCT recipient or a stem cell or donor lymphocyte infusion donor (not recorded which). It is not recorded whose cells these are; they may come from a transplant donor. Both conserved end residues are part of each CDR3. Each record gives: clone size, V gene, J gene, CDR3 length, CDR3 protein. Part of the rows lack a size; the others show once, few, many or a class for expanded clones.

-	TRBV7-9	TRBJ1-1	15	CASSWGGGAGTEAFF
-	TRBV27	TRBJ2-2	18	CASSFSGTGGFFSGELFF
few	TRBV20-1	TRBJ1-6	15	CSARDELKAISPLHF
few	TRBV28	TRBJ2-3	14	CASTLAGVADTQYF
few	TRBV12-3/TRBV12-4	TRBJ2-7	14	CASSYSQGGYEQYF
many	TRBV7-9	TRBJ1-1	14	CASSREQGRSEAFF
-	TRBV7-8	TRBJ1-2	15	CASSPANRGEYGYTF
once	TRBV6-1	TRBJ2-2	16	CASSHRRVGNTGELFF
many	TRBV4-2	TRBJ1-4	12	CASSQDGEKLFF
-	TRBV3-1	TRBJ2-2	11	CASSQGGELFF
-	TRBV28	TRBJ1-1	17	CASSPVGLGTGSTEAFF
-	TRBV5-1	TRBJ2-7	14	CASSLDAGAAEQYF
-	TRBV6-1	TRBJ2-3	19	CASTRGREGFSTSTDTQYF
once	TRBV29-1	TRBJ1-5	12	CSVGTDNQPQHF
-	TRBV6-2/TRBV6-3	TRBJ1-2	15	CASGPEGEHYYGYTF
few	TRBV20-1	TRBJ2-7	13	CSASMTGAGEQYF
-	TRBV29-1	TRBJ2-7	15	CSVDPGTGPSYEQYF
-	TRBV19	TRBJ1-5	18	CASSKIGGLEGRYQPQHF
many	TRBV5-1	TRBJ2-3	15	CASSPGSAQLDTQYF
few	TRBV6-1	TRBJ1-1	11	CASSDLYEAFF
few	TRBV20-1	TRBJ2-7	14	CSARPTASSYEQYF
many	TRBV7-2	TRBJ2-1	15	CASSLGSTSGGIQFF
-	TRBV29-1	TRBJ2-3	13	CSTDGEWTDTQYF
few	TRBV19	TRBJ2-3	15	CASTPMTGFTDTQYF
many	TRBV7-2	TRBJ1-2	15	CASSLAPGSSDGYTF
many	TRBV12-3/TRBV12-4	TRBJ1-1	14	CASSLAHPGGRGFF
few	TRBV5-4	TRBJ2-1	14	CASSLQGSGNEQFF
few	TRBV12-3/TRBV12-4	TRBJ1-1	11	CASRFVAEAFF
-	TRBV12-3/TRBV12-4	TRBJ1-5	15	CASSFGASSNQPQHF
few	TRBV20-1	TRBJ1-5	15	CSARGTGGGNQPQHF
-	TRBV5-4	TRBJ1-6	17	CASSSAGRVGINSPLHF
-	TRBV2	TRBJ2-1	16	CASSDRQSALQDEQFF
few	TRBV11-2	TRBJ1-2	14	CASSLGLQGYGYTF
-	TRBV7-2	TRBJ2-3	15	CASSLSGGAPDTQYF
many	TRBV2	TRBJ2-1	15	CASSEVRLAGDEQFF
few	TRBV27	TRBJ2-7	15	CASSLSAAPGSEQYF
many	TRBV12-3/TRBV12-4	TRBJ2-6	19	CASRKLRDSAPSGANVLTF
-	TRBV4-3	TRBJ1-4	15	CASSRDALVDEKLFF
-	TRBV14	TRBJ1-1	13	CASSQISSTEAFF
many	TRBV7-6	TRBJ1-3	13	CASSLAQGNTIYF
many	TRBV7-9	TRBJ2-3	14	CASSLSGGTDTQYF
few	TRBV5-6	TRBJ2-3	16	CASSLIGGATTDTQYF
many	TRBV6-6	TRBJ2-3	12	CASKPGPDTQYF
once	TRBV7-9	TRBJ2-1	15	CASSSSGRFHNEQFF
few	TRBV10-2	TRBJ1-2	13	CASSGTREWGYTF